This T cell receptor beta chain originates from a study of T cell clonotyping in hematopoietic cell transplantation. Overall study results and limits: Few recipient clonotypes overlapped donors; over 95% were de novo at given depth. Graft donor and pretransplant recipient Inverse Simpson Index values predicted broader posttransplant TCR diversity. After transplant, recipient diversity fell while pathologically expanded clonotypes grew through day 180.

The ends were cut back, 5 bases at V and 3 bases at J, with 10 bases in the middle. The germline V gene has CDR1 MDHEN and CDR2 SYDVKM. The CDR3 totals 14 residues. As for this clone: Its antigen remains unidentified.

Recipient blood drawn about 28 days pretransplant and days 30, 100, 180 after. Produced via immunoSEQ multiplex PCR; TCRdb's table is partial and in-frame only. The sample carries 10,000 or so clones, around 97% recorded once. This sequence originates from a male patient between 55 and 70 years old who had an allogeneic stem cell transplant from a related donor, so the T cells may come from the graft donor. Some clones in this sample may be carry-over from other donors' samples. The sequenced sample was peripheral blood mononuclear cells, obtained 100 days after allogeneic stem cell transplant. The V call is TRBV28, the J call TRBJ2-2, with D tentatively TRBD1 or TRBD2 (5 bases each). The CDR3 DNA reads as TGTGCCAGCAGTACCGGGACCTACACCGGGGAGCTGTTTTTT. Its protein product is CASSTGTYTGELFF. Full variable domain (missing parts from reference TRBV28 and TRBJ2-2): DVKVTQSSRYLVKRTGEKVFLECVQDMDHENMFWYRQDPGLGLRLIYFSYDVKMKEKGDIPEGYSVSREKKERFSLILESASTNQTSMYLCASSTGTYTGELFFGEGSRLTVL.